These 14 T cell receptor beta chains share one sample of origin, sequenced in a study of T cell responses to AZD1222 COVID-19 vaccine. The data were produced by immunoSEQ multiplex PCR, yet TCRdb's version contains in-frame clones alone and is incomplete. This sample carries 72,000 or so clones, roughly nine tenths of them seen once, and the ten largest clones take over 25%. The sequencing here drew on peripheral blood, taken 28 days after the second AZD1222 dose. These receptors originate from an adult who received the AZD1222 COVID-19 vaccine.

The J gene is TRBJ2-7, the V gene TRBV5-1; weak D call: TRBD2 (5 bases). Germline V gives CDR1 SGHRS, CDR2 YFSETQ. V was shortened by 2 bases and J by 5 bases, with 8 bases between the two germline ends. The CDR3 spans 12 residues. CDR3 nucleotide sequence: TGCGCCAGCAGCTTTCGGGGAAACGAGCAGTACTTC. This translates into CASSFRGNEQYF.

The genes are TRBV10-2 and TRBJ2-1; D may be TRBD1 (6 bases). The CDR3 is 15 amino acids. The germline CDR1 and CDR2 sequences are WSHSY and SAAADI. The V end was cut by 8 bases, the J end by 0 bases, with 14 bases between. The CDR3 DNA reads as TGCGCCAGCCAACAGGGACCAAGCTCCTACAATGAGCAGTTCTTC. It is translated as CASQQGPSSYNEQFF.

The gene calls are TRBV24-1 and TRBJ2-7; TRBD1 matches at 7 bases. Germline V gives CDR1 KGHDR, CDR2 SFDVKD. The CDR3 runs 16 residues. The junction had 13 bases not matched to a gene; V was cut back by 3 bases and J by 6 bases. The CDR3 spells CATSDPRTGRPSEQYF. The CDR3 DNA reads as TGTGCCACCAGTGATCCCCGGACAGGCCGACCCTCCGAGCAGTACTTC.

The chain combines TRBV5-4 with TRBJ2-3; the match to TRBD1 covers 8 bases. Germline CDR1 is SGHNT and CDR2 is YYREEE (reference sequence). This CDR3 is built from 16 residues. V trimming: 4 bases; J trimming: 2 bases; junction bases outside the gene matches: 9. In DNA, the CDR3 is TGTGCCAGCAGCCCCGGACAGGGTGTAGTCACAGATACGCAGTATTTT. Translation: CASSPGQGVVTDTQYF.

The V and J genes are TRBV27 and TRBJ1-6; D not resolved. The CDR3 length is 14 residues. Trimming stripped 5 bases from V and 7 bases from J, with 12 bases between. Germline CDR1 and CDR2: MNHEY and SMNVEV (reference sequence). CDR3 residues: CASSLGPINSPLHF. CDR3 coding DNA: TGTGCCAGCAGTCTCGGACCGATCAATTCACCCCTCCACTTT.

The CDR3 reads CASSLRLDPGDTQYF. The CDR3 DNA reads TGTGCCAGCAGCCTAAGGCTGGATCCCGGAGATACGCAGTATTTT. The chain uses TRBV5-4 and TRBJ2-3; D is undetermined. The CDR3 covers 15 residues. Germline V gene data show CDR1 as SGHNT and CDR2 as YYREEE (reference sequence). With 4 bases removed from V and 5 bases from J, the gap between germline ends came to 17 bases.

The chain joins TRBV12-3 or TRBV12-4 to TRBJ1-2; D is perhaps TRBD1 (5 bases). The length of the CDR3 is 13 residues. Trimming stripped 3 bases from V and 1 base from J, with 6 bases between. The DNA for the CDR3 is TGTGCCAGCAGTTTCCAGGGTAACTATGGCTACACCTTC. The encoded protein is CASSFQGNYGYTF.

CDR3 residues: CASSLEGSPLHF. The CDR3 coding sequence is TGTGCCAGCAGCTTGGAAGGGTCACCCCTCCACTTT. The chain carries TRBV7-9 and TRBJ1-6; D not resolved. Germline V lookup: CDR1 SEHNR, CDR2 FQNEAQ (reference sequence). The CDR3 runs 12 residues. V was pared by 3 bases and J by 10 bases, with 7 bases between.

J is TRBJ2-1 and V is TRBV11-2, with D tentatively TRBD1 or TRBD2 (6 bases each). The V gene lost 1 base and the J gene lost 7 bases, with 11 bases spanning the gap. The V gene's germline CDR1 is SGHAT and CDR2 FQNNGV. The CDR3 totals 14 residues. CDR3 sequence (DNA): TGTGCCAGCAGCTTAGTAGGAGGGGGGAATGAGCAGTTCTTC. It codes for CASSLVGGGNEQFF.

For the CDR3, the DNA is TGTGCCACCAGTGACGGGGGACTAGCGGATTACACAGATACGCAGTATTTT. It specifies CATSDGGLADYTDTQYF. V and J are TRBV24-1 and TRBJ2-3; 11 bases align to TRBD2. CDR1 is KGHDR and CDR2 is SFDVKD in the germline V gene. CDR3 length: 17 residues. Unmatched junction bases numbered 7, after V lost 4 bases and J lost 2 bases.

CDR3 coding DNA: TGTGCCAGCAGTTTATTCGCTCTACAGGGGGGTGACGAGACCCAGTACTTC. Its translation: CASSLFALQGGDETQYF. V is TRBV27 and J is TRBJ2-5; 8 bases are a match to TRBD1. Germline V gene lookup returns CDR1 MNHEY and CDR2 SMNVEV (reference sequence). V was pared by 1 base and J by 5 bases, with 12 bases of the junction left unmatched. There are 17 residues in the CDR3.

The V gene is TRBV5-5, the J gene TRBJ1-5, with unresolved D. Germline values: CDR1 SGHKS, CDR2 YYEKEE (reference sequence). V was shortened by 0 bases and J by 3 bases, with 10 bases between the two germline ends. There are 15 residues in the CDR3. The chain's CDR3 is CASSLAGRHNQPQHF. CDR3 sequence (DNA): TGTGCCAGCAGCTTGGCCGGGCGGCACAATCAGCCCCAGCATTTT.

The CDR3 protein is CASSEGPQGNEKLFF. CDR3 DNA sequence: TGTGCCAGCAGTGAAGGCCCACAGGGGAATGAAAAACTGTTTTTT. This rearrangement joins TRBV6-1 to TRBJ1-4; 7 bases are a match to TRBD1. Germline V gives CDR1 MNHNS, CDR2 SASEGT. The ends lost 1 base at V and 5 bases at J; junction bases unmatched: 4. This CDR3 has 15 residues.

This rearrangement joins TRBV7-9 to TRBJ2-3; 7 bases match TRBD2. CDR3 length: 17 amino acids. CDR1 and CDR2 from the germline V gene are SEHNR and FQNEAQ (reference sequence). V dropped 2 bases and J dropped 4; count of bases not matched to a gene: 12. CDR3 amino acids: CASSLTPGGGPPDTQYF. CDR3 nucleotide sequence: TGTGCCAGCAGCTTAACTCCGGGGGGAGGTCCCCCAGATACGCAGTATTTT.